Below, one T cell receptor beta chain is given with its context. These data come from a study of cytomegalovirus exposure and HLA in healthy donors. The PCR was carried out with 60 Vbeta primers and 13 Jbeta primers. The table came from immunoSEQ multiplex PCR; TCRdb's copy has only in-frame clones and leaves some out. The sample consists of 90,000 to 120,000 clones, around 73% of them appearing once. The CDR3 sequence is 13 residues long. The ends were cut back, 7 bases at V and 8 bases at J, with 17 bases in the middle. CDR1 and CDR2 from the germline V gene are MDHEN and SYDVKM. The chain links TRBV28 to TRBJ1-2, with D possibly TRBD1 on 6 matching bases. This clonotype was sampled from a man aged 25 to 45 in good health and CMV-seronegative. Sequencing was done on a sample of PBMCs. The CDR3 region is CASTPAGTTGYTF. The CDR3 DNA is TGTGCCAGCACCCCCGCCGGGACAACCGGCTACACCTTC.